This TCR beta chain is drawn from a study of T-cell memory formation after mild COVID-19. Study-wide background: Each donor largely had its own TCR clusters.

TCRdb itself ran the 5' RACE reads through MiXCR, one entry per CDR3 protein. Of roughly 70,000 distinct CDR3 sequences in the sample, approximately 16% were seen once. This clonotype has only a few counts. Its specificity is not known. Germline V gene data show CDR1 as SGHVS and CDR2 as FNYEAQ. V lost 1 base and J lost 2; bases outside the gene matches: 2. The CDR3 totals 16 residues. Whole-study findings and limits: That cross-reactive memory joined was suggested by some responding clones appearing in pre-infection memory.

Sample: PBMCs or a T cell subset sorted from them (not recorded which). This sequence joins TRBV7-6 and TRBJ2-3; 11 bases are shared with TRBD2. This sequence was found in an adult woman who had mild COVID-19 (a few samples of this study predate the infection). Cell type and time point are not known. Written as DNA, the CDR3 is TGTGCCAGCAGCTTAGATAGCGGGGGGGTCACAGATACGCAGTATTTT. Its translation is CASSLDSGGVTDTQYF.